One sample yielded the 16 T cell receptor beta chains listed below, sequenced in a study of T cell responses to AZD1222 COVID-19 vaccine. Method: immunoSEQ multiplex PCR; TCRdb's copy keeps in-frame clones and lacks some. The sample contains 120,000 or so clones, roughly nine tenths of which appear only once. The specimen comprised peripheral blood, sampled on day 0 of AZD1222 vaccination. The receptors originated from an adult in good health.

In this sample, this clone turned up once. This rearrangement joins TRBV12-3 or TRBV12-4 to TRBJ1-2; D is unclear. The CDR3 is 12 amino acids. Trimming removed 4 bases from V and 4 bases from J, with 7 bases in between. The CDR3, as DNA: TGTGCCAGCAGTTGGGTCATCTATGGCTACACCTTC. This gives the protein CASSWVIYGYTF.

This sequence joins TRBV5-4 and TRBJ2-7, with a weak D call TRBD2 (6 bases). Germline-derived CDR1 and CDR2 are SGHNT and YYREEE (reference sequence). This CDR3 is 13 amino acids long. V shed 4 bases and J shed 0 bases, with 8 bases lying between them. The chain's CDR3 is CASSVGGSYEQYF. For the CDR3, the DNA is TGTGCCAGCAGCGTGGGGGGCTCCTACGAGCAGTACTTC.

CDR3 nucleotide sequence: TGTGCCAGCAGCTTAGCCGGGACAGGTCGTGAAAAACTGTTTTTT. Its translation is CASSLAGTGREKLFF. The chain employs TRBV7-6 and TRBJ1-4, with 8 bases that match TRBD1. This CDR3 spans 15 amino acids. Per the germline V gene, CDR1 is SGHVS and CDR2 is FNYEAQ. The ends lost 0 bases at V and 7 bases at J; junction bases unmatched: 4.

The genes are TRBV7-3 and TRBJ2-7; D is tentatively TRBD1 or TRBD2 (6 bases each). Trimming left V 5 bases short and J 3 bases short, with 11 bases between. Germline V gene sequence: CDR1 SGHTA, CDR2 FQGTGA. CDR3 length: 13 amino acids. Here the CDR3 DNA reads TGTGCCAGCAGCCGGGGGCAGTTCTACGAGCAGTACTTC. It specifies CASSRGQFYEQYF.

The J gene is TRBJ2-2, the V gene TRBV7-2; D is ambiguous. Deletions cut 1 base from V and 3 bases from J, with 6 bases between. In germline, CDR1 is SGHTA, CDR2 FQGNSA. The CDR3 runs 14 residues. For the CDR3, the DNA is TGTGCCAGCAGCTTAGGGGCCGACACCGGGGAGCTGTTTTTT. This sequence encodes CASSLGADTGELFF.

The J gene is TRBJ2-2, the V gene TRBV9, with D possibly TRBD1 on 6 matching bases. With 0 bases removed from V and 5 bases from J, the gap between germline ends came to 8 bases. Germline V CDR1 and CDR2: SGDLS, YYNGEE. This CDR3 is built from 14 residues. Here the CDR3 reads CASSVDRATGELFF. CDR3 DNA: TGTGCCAGCAGCGTAGACAGGGCTACCGGGGAGCTGTTTTTT. Full variable domain (rest looked up from reference TRBV9 and TRBJ2-2): DSGVTQTPKHLITATGQRVTLRCSPRSGDLSVYWYQQSLDQGLQFLIQYYNGEERAKGNILERFSAQQFPDLHSELNLSSLELGDSALYFCASSVDRATGELFFGEGSRLTVL.

The CDR3: CASSPYRGSSYNEQFF. CDR3 in DNA: TGTGCCAGCAGCCCCTACAGGGGTAGCTCCTACAATGAGCAGTTCTTC. The rearrangement joins TRBV7-2 to TRBJ2-1; 7 nucleotides align to TRBD1. V lost 5 bases and J lost 0; bases outside the gene matches: 7. CDR3 length equals 16 residues. Germline-derived CDR1 and CDR2 are SGHTA and FQGNSA.

The J gene is TRBJ1-1, the V gene TRBV5-1; 8 bases fit TRBD1. This CDR3 has 14 amino acids. Germline loops: CDR1 SGHRS, CDR2 YFSETQ. The junction had 4 bases not matched to a gene; V was cut back by 5 bases and J by 1 base. The CDR3 DNA is TGCGCCAGCAGTCAGGGGGCGGAGAACACTGAAGCTTTCTTT. Translation: CASSQGAENTEAFF.

V gene TRBV14 combines with J gene TRBJ2-7, with TRBD1 matching over 12 bases. V shed 6 bases, J shed 6 bases, and the junction held 6 bases outside the gene matches. Germline CDR1 and CDR2: SGHDN and FVKESK. The CDR3 spans 14 residues. CDR3 residues: CASRKGTGGLEQYF. The CDR3 nucleotides are TGTGCCAGCAGGAAGGGGACAGGGGGCCTCGAGCAGTACTTC.

The chain has TRBV5-1 and TRBJ1-1; the D gene is possibly TRBD1 (5 bases). The CDR3 spans 15 residues. V shed 0 bases and J shed 6 bases, with 15 bases lying between them. From germline, CDR1 is SGHRS and CDR2 YFSETQ. The CDR3 bases are TGCGCCAGCAGCTTGGCGACTTCGGGGGATTCTGAAGCTTTCTTT. Residues: CASSLATSGDSEAFF.

The chain has TRBV5-1 and TRBJ2-2, with unresolved D. Per the germline V gene, CDR1 is SGHRS and CDR2 is YFSETQ. The CDR3 is 16 residues long. Trimming cost V 1 base and J 5 bases, with 15 bases left between them. The CDR3 is CASSLFGVSSTGELFF. In nucleotides, the CDR3 is TGCGCCAGCAGCTTGTTTGGGGTTAGTTCTACCGGGGAGCTGTTTTTT.

The rearrangement uses TRBV6-1 and TRBJ2-3, with 9 bases fitting TRBD2. The CDR3 runs to 16 residues. Per germline, CDR1 MNHNS and CDR2 SASEGT. Unmatched junction bases numbered 6, after V lost 3 bases and J lost 2 bases. As DNA, the CDR3 is TGTGCCAGCAGTGACCCAAGCGGGGGGACCACAGATACGCAGTATTTT. Translated, it gives CASSDPSGGTTDTQYF.

The J gene is TRBJ2-3, the V gene TRBV6-2 or TRBV6-3; 9 bases are shared with TRBD1. The germline gives CDR1 MNHEY, CDR2 SVGEGT. Trimming at V came to 6 bases and at J to 6 bases, leaving 16 bases not matched to a gene. This CDR3 has 17 residues. The CDR3 loop reads CASSPRGQGRAGDTQYF. CDR3 DNA: TGTGCCAGCAGCCCCCGGGGACAGGGACGGGCTGGGGATACGCAGTATTTT.

V usage is TRBV29-1 and J usage is TRBJ2-3; perhaps TRBD2 as D (6 bases). V was cut by 2 bases and J by 5 bases, with 11 bases left in between. The CDR3 extends over 13 amino acids. In germline, CDR1 is SQVTM, CDR2 ANQGSEA. The CDR3 reads CSVEPSVVDTQYF. In DNA, the CDR3 is TGCAGCGTTGAACCTAGCGTTGTAGATACGCAGTATTTT.

This chain links TRBV9 with TRBJ2-3; 9 bases align to TRBD1. The ends lost 2 bases at V and 4 bases at J; junction bases unmatched: 5. Germline V CDR1 and CDR2: SGDLS, YYNGEE. The length of the CDR3 is 15 residues. The CDR3 reads CASSVGQGRADTQYF. The CDR3 bases are TGTGCCAGCAGCGTCGGACAGGGGCGGGCAGATACGCAGTATTTT.

This sequence joins TRBV15 and TRBJ2-1, with D perhaps TRBD2 (5 bases). Germline V gene lookup returns CDR1 LNHNV and CDR2 YYDKDF (reference sequence). V was cut by 4 bases and J by 8 bases, with 24 bases left in between. This CDR3 contains 17 residues. Written as DNA, the CDR3 is TGTGCCACCAGCATCCCAGCGGCCATACCCTTGTTGGATGAGCAGTTCTTC. Translation gives CATSIPAAIPLLDEQFF.